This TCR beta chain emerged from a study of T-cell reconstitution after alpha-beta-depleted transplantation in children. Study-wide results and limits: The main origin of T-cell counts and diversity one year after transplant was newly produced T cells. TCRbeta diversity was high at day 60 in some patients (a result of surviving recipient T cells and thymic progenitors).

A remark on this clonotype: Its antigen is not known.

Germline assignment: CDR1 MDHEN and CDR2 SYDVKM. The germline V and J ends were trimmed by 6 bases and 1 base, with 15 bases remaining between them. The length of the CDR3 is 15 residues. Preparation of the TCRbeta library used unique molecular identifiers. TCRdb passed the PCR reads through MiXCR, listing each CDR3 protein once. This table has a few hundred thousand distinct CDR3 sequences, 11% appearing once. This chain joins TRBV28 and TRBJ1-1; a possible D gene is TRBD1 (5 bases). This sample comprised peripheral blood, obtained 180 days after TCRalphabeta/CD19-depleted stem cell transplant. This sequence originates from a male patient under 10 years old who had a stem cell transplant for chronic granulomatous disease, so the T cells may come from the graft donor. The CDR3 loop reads CASSLGAGPNTEAFF. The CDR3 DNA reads TGTGCCAGCAGCCTTGGGGCAGGACCGAACACTGAAGCTTTCTTT.